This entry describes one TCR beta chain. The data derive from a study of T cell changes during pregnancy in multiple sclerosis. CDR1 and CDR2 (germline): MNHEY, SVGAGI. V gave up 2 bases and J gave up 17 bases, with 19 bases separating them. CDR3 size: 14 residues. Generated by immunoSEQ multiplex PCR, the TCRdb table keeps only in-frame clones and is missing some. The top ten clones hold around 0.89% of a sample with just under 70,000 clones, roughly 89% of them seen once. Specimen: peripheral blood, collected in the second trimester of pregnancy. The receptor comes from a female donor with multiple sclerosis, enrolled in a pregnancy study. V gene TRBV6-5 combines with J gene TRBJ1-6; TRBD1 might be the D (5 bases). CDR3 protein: CASSYGRGKVEFHF. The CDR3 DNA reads TGTGCCAGCAGTTACGGCCGGGGGAAAGTGGAGTTCCACTTT.